These T cell receptor beta chains were read from a single sample in a study of long-term antiretroviral therapy in people with HIV. Profiling relied on immunoSEQ multiplex PCR, and the TCRdb table lists in-frame clones only, not all of them. The repertoire holds fewer than 25,000 clones, with roughly 95% as singletons. Sample: unsorted PBMCs, taken less than 5 years after starting antiretroviral therapy. These receptors were collected from a woman aged 45-65 years with HIV. The CDR3 runs from the conserved cysteine through the conserved F or W. Fields, in order: D gene, J gene, clone size, V gene, CDR3 DNA, CDR3 protein. The D gene is left open where the match is weak. Not all rows give a size; the values are once, few, many and, for expanded clones, a class.

d_call: -; j_call: TRBJ2-1; clone_size: -; v_call: TRBV29-1; cdr3_nt: TGCAGCGTTAGGCAGGGGGGGGGCAATGAGCAGTTCTTC; cdr3_aa: CSVRQGGGNEQFF
d_call: TRBD1; j_call: TRBJ2-1; clone_size: -; v_call: TRBV5-8; cdr3_nt: TGTGCCAGCAGCGGACAGGTCAACAATGAGCAGTTCTTC; cdr3_aa: CASSGQVNNEQFF
d_call: -; j_call: TRBJ2-5; clone_size: -; v_call: TRBV6-5; cdr3_nt: TGTGCCAGCAGTTACTCGGTCAGCCTAGAGGAGACCCAGTACTTC; cdr3_aa: CASSYSVSLEETQYF
d_call: -; j_call: TRBJ2-2; clone_size: -; v_call: TRBV11-3; cdr3_nt: TGTGCCAGCAGCTTAATTAGCTCCGGGGAGCTGTTTTTT; cdr3_aa: CASSLISSGELFF
d_call: -; j_call: TRBJ1-3; clone_size: -; v_call: TRBV6-5; cdr3_nt: TGTGCCAGCAGTTTCAGCGGTCCTGGAAACACCATATATTTT; cdr3_aa: CASSFSGPGNTIYF
d_call: -; j_call: TRBJ2-2; clone_size: -; v_call: TRBV5-1; cdr3_nt: TGCGCCAGCAGCCCAGCTAGCCTAGCGAACACCGGGGAGCTGTTTTTT; cdr3_aa: CASSPASLANTGELFF
d_call: -; j_call: TRBJ2-3; clone_size: -; v_call: TRBV9; cdr3_nt: TGTGCCAGCAGCATCAGGGAGGATAGCACAGATACGCAGTATTTT; cdr3_aa: CASSIREDSTDTQYF
d_call: TRBD2; j_call: TRBJ2-3; clone_size: -; v_call: TRBV19; cdr3_nt: TGTGCCAGCACACCGGGACTAGCGAGCACAGATACGCAGTATTTT; cdr3_aa: CASTPGLASTDTQYF
d_call: -; j_call: TRBJ2-7; clone_size: -; v_call: TRBV4-3; cdr3_nt: TGCGCCAGCAGCCAGCCCGGGGGGCAGGGAAAATACGAGCAGTACTTC; cdr3_aa: CASSQPGGQGKYEQYF
d_call: -; j_call: TRBJ2-7; clone_size: -; v_call: TRBV4-3; cdr3_nt: TGCGCCAGCAGCCAAGAAAACCGCGCCTACGAGCAGTACTTC; cdr3_aa: CASSQENRAYEQYF
d_call: -; j_call: TRBJ1-1; clone_size: -; v_call: TRBV5-1; cdr3_nt: TGCGCCAGCAGCCCGACCGACGTGAACACTGAAGCTTTCTTT; cdr3_aa: CASSPTDVNTEAFF
d_call: -; j_call: TRBJ1-2; clone_size: -; v_call: TRBV28; cdr3_nt: TGTGCCAGCAGTTTACTTATGGGAGGTGGCTACACCTTC; cdr3_aa: CASSLLMGGGYTF
d_call: -; j_call: TRBJ1-1; clone_size: -; v_call: TRBV7-9; cdr3_nt: TGTGCCAGCAGCTTAGCGCAGGGCGTCACTGAAGCTTTCTTT; cdr3_aa: CASSLAQGVTEAFF
d_call: -; j_call: TRBJ1-2; clone_size: once; v_call: TRBV19; cdr3_nt: TGTGCCAGTAGTACAGGGTTCGGGAACTATGGCTACACCTTC; cdr3_aa: CASSTGFGNYGYTF
d_call: -; j_call: TRBJ2-1; clone_size: once; v_call: TRBV7-9; cdr3_nt: TGTGCCAGCAGCTTAGGCGGGGAGGCCTACAATGAGCAGTTCTTC; cdr3_aa: CASSLGGEAYNEQFF